This T cell receptor (beta chain) was obtained from a study of blood T cell repertoires in COVID-19. Original analysis: By means of reference gene primer amplification, nucleated cell counts were estimated. TCRdb's table, derived via immunoSEQ multiplex PCR, lists solely in-frame clones and lacks some. V and J calls and clone size come straight from that table; D and trimming were deduced from the DNA. The sample has about 140,000 clones; 60% to 85% are singletons. What was sequenced was peripheral blood. The receptor's source is a man in his forties or fifties with acute or convalescent COVID-19.

The CDR3 sequence is CASSFGGAKRAEAFF. Written as DNA, the CDR3 is TGCGCCAGCAGCTTTGGGGGGGCGAAAAGGGCTGAAGCTTTCTTT. The chain links TRBV5-1 to TRBJ1-1; tentative D call: TRBD1 (6 bases). With 2 bases removed from V and 6 bases from J, the gap between germline ends came to 17 bases. Germline lookup yields CDR1 SGHRS and CDR2 YFSETQ. CDR3 length equals 15 residues.